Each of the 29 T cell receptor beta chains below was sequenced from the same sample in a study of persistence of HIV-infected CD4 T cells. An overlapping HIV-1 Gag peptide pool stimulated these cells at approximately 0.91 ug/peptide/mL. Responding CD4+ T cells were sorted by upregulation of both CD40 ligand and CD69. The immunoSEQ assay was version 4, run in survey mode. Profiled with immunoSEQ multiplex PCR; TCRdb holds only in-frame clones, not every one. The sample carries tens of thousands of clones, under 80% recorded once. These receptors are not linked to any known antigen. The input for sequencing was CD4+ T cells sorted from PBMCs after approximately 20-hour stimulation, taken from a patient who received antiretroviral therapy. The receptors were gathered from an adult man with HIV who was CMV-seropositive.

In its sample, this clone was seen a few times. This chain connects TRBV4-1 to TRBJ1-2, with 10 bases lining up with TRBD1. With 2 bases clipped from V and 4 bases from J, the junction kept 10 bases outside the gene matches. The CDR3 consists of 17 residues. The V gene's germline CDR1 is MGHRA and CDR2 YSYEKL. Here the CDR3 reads CASSQLRGQGTIYGYTF. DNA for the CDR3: TGCGCCAGCAGCCAACTTAGGGGACAGGGGACCATCTATGGCTACACCTTC.

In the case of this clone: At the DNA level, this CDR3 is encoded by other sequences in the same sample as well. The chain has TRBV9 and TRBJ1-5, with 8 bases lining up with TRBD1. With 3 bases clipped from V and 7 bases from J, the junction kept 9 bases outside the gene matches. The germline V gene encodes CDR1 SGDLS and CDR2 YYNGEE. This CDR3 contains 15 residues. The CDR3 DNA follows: TGTGCCAGCAGCGCCGACAGGGGACTTGGCCAGCCCCAGCATTTT. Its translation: CASSADRGLGQPQHF.

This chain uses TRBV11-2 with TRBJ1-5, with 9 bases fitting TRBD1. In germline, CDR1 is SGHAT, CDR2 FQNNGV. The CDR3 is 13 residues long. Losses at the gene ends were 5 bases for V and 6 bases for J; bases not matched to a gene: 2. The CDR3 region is CASSKTGGQPQHF. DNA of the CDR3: TGTGCCAGCAGCAAGACAGGGGGTCAGCCCCAGCATTTT.

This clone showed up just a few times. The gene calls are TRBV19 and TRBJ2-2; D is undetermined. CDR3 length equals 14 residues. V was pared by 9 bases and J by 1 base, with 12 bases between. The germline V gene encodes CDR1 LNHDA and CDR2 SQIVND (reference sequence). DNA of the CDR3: TGTGCCAGCATGGCACAGATGAACACCGGGGAGCTGTTTTTT. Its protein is CASMAQMNTGELFF.

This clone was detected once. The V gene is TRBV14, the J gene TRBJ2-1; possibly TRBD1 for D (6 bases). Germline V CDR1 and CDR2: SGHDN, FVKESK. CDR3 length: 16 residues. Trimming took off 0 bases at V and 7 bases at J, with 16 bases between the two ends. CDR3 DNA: TGTGCCAGCAGCCAAGAACCACGAACAGGGATGAATGAGCAGTTCTTC. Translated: CASSQEPRTGMNEQFF.

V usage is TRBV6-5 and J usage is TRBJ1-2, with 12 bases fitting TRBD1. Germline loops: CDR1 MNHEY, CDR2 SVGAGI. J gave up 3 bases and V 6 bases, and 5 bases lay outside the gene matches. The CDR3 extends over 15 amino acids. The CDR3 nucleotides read TGTGCCAGCAGGGGGGACAGGGGGCGCGACTATGGCTACACCTTC. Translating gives CASRGDRGRDYGYTF.

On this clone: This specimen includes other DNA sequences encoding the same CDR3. The CDR3 here is CASSYVSSYNSPLHF. The CDR3 coding sequence is TGTGCCAGCAGTTACGTGAGCTCCTATAATTCACCCCTCCACTTT. The chain has TRBV6-5 and TRBJ1-6, with unresolved D. The V and J ends lost 2 bases and 0 bases respectively, with 5 bases between them. Germline CDR1 reads MNHEY; CDR2 reads SVGAGI. CDR3 size: 15 residues.

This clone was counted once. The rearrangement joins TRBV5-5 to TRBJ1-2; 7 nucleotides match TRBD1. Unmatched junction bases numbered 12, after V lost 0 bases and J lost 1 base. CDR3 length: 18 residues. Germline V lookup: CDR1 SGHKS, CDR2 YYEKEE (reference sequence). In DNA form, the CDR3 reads TGTGCCAGCAGCTTGGGACCTCTTCCAGGGGGTAATAACTATGGCTACACCTTC. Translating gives CASSLGPLPGGNNYGYTF.

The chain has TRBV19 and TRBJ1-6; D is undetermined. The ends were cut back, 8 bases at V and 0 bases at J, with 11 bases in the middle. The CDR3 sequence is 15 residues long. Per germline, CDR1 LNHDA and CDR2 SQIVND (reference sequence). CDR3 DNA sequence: TGTGCCAGTTCTCGAGGACTCTCCTATAATTCACCCCTCCACTTT. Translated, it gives CASSRGLSYNSPLHF.

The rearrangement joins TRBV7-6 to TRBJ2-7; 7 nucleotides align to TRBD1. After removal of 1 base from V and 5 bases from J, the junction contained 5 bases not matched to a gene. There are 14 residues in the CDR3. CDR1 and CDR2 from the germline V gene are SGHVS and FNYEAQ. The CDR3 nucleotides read TGTGCCAGCAGCTTAGGACAGGGTGTCCACGAGCAGTACTTC. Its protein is CASSLGQGVHEQYF.

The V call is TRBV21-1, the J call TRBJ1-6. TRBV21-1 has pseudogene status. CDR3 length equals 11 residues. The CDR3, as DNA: TGTGCCAGCAGCGTGAATTCACCCCTCCACTTT. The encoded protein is CASSVNSPLHF.

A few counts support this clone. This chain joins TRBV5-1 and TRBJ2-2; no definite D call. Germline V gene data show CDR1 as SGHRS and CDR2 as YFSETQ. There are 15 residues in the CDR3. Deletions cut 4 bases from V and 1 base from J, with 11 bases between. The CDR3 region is CASSPLTGNTGELFF. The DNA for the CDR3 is TGCGCCAGCAGCCCTCTGACGGGGAACACCGGGGAGCTGTTTTTT.

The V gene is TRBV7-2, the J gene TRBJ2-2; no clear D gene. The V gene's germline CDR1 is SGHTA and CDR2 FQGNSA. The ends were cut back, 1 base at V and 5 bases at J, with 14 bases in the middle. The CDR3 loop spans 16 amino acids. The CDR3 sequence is CASSLVRAMGTGELFF. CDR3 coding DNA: TGTGCCAGCAGCTTAGTTAGGGCCATGGGGACCGGGGAGCTGTTTTTT.

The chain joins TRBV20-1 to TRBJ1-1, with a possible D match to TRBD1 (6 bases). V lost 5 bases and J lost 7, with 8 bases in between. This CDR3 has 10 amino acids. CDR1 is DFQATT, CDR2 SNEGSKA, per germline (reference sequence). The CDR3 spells CSAEQGEAFF. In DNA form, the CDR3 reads TGCAGTGCTGAACAGGGTGAAGCTTTCTTT.

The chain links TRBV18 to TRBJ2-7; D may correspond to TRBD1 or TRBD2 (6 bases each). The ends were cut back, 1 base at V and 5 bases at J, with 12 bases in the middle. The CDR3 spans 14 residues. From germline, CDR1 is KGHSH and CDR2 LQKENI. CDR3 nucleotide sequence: TGTGCCAGCTCACCACGGGGGGCGTCCGACGAGCAGTACTTC. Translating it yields CASSPRGASDEQYF. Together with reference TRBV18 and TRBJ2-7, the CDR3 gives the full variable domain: NAGVMQNPRHLVRRRGQEARLRCSPMKGHSHVYWYRQLPEEGLKFMVYLQKENIIDESGMPKERFSAEFPKEGPSILRIQQVVRGDSAAYFCASSPRGASDEQYFGPGTRLTVT.

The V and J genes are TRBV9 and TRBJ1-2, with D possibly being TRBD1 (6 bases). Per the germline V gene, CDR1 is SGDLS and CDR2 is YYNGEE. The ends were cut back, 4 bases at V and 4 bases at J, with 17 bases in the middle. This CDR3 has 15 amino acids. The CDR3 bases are TGTGCCAGCAGCCCCCAGGGGAGGGGCTTCTATGGCTACACCTTC. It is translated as CASSPQGRGFYGYTF.

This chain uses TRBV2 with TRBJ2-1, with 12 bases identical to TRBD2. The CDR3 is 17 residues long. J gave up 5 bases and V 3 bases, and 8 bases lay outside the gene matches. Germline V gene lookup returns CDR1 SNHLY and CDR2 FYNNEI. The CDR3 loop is CASSEASGGGQNNEQFF. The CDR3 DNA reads TGTGCCAGCAGTGAGGCTAGCGGGGGGGGTCAGAACAATGAGCAGTTCTTC.

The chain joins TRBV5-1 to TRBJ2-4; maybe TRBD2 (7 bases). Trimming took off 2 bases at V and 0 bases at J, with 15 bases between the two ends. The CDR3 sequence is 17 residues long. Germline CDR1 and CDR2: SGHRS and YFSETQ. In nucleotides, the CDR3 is TGCGCCAGCAGCTTTGGGGGGGCCGCATCAGCCAAAAACATTCAGTACTTC. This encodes CASSFGGAASAKNIQYF. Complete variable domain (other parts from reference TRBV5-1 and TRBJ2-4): KAGVTQTPRYLIKTRGQQVTLSCSPISGHRSVSWYQQTPGQGLQFLFEYFSETQRNKGNFPGRFSGRQFSNSRSEMNVSTLELGDSALYLCASSFGGAASAKNIQYFGAGTRLSVL.

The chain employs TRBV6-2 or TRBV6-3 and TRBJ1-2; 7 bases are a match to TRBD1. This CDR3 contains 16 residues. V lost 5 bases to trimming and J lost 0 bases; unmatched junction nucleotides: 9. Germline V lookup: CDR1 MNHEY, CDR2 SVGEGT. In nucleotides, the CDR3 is TGTGCCAGCAGTGCCGGGACAGCGATAGCTAACTATGGCTACACCTTC. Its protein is CASSAGTAIANYGYTF.

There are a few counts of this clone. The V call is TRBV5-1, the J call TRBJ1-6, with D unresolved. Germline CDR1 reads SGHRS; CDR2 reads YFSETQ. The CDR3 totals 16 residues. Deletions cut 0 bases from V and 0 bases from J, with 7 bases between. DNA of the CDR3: TGCGCCAGCAGCTTGGGTTCGAACTCCTATAATTCACCCCTCCACTTT. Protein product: CASSLGSNSYNSPLHF. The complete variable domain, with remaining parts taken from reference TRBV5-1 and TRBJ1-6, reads KAGVTQTPRYLIKTRGQQVTLSCSPISGHRSVSWYQQTPGQGLQFLFEYFSETQRNKGNFPGRFSGRQFSNSRSEMNVSTLELGDSALYLCASSLGSNSYNSPLHFGNGTRLTVT.

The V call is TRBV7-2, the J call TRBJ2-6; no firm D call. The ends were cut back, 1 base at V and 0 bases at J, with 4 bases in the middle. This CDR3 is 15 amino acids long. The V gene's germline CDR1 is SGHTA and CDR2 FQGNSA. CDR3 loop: CASSLEISGANVLTF. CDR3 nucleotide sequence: TGTGCCAGCAGCTTAGAAATCTCTGGGGCCAACGTCCTGACTTTC.

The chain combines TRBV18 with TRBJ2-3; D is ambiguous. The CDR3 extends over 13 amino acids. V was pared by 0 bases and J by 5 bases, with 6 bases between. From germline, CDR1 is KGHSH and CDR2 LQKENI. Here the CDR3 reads CASSPPRGDTQYF. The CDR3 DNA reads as TGTGCCAGCTCACCACCGAGAGGAGATACGCAGTATTTT.

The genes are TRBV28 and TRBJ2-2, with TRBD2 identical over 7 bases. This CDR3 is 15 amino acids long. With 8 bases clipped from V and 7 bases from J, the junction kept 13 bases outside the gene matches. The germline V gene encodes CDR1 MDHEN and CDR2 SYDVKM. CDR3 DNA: TGTGCCAGCTTAGCCGTAATAGCGGGTGGCGGGGAGCTGTTTTTT. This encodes CASLAVIAGGGELFF.

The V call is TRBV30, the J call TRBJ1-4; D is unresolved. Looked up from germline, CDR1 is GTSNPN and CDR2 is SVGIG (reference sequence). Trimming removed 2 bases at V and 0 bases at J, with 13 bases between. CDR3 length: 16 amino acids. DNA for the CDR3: TGTGCCTGGAGTTCAAACGACGGATCAACTAATGAAAAACTGTTTTTT. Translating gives CAWSSNDGSTNEKLFF.

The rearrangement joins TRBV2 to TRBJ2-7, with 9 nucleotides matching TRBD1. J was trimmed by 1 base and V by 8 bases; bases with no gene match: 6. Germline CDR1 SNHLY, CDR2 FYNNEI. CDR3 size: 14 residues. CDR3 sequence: CASSGTGTSYEQYF. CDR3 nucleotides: TGTGCCAGCTCCGGGACAGGGACTTCCTACGAGCAGTACTTC.

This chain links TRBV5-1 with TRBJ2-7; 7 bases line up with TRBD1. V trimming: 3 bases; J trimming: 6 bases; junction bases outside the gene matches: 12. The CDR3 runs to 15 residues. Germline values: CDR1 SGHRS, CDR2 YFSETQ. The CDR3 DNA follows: TGCGCCAGCAGCTCGGCGACAGGGAGTAGTTTCGAGCAGTACTTC. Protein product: CASSSATGSSFEQYF.

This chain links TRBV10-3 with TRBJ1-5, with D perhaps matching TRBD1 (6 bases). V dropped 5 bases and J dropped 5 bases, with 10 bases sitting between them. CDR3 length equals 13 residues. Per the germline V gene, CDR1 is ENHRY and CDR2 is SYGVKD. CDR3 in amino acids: CAISLKGDQPQHF. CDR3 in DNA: TGTGCCATCAGTCTTAAGGGGGATCAGCCCCAGCATTTT.

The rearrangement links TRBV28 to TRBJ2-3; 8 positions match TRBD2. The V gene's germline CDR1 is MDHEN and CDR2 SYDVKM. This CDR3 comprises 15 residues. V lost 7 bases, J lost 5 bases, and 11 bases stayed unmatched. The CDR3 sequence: CASKNGGAALDTQYF. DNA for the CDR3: TGTGCCAGCAAGAACGGGGGGGCCGCATTAGATACGCAGTATTTT.

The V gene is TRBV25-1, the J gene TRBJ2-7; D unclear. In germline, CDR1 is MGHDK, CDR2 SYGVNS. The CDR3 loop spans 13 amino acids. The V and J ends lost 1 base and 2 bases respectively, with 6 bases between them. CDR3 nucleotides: TGTGCCAGCAGTGAATTAGGAACCTACGAGCAGTACTTC. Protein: CASSELGTYEQYF.